The 30 T cell receptor beta chains given below trace back to one sample, sequenced in a study of T cell responses to AZD1222 COVID-19 vaccine. Clones were sequenced by immunoSEQ multiplex PCR, and TCRdb holds only the in-frame ones, with some missing. The repertoire holds 150,000 to 200,000 clones, with around 90% as singletons. The material sequenced was peripheral blood, taken 28 days after the second AZD1222 dose. The receptors shown here come from an adult who received the AZD1222 COVID-19 vaccine.

The V call is TRBV6-5, the J call TRBJ1-5, with TRBD1 matching over 8 bases. The germline V gene encodes CDR1 MNHEY and CDR2 SVGAGI. CDR3 length: 12 amino acids. Trimming at V came to 5 bases and at J to 7 bases, leaving 1 base not matched to a gene. The CDR3 reads CASSNRGQPQHF. CDR3 DNA: TGTGCCAGCAGTAACAGGGGGCAGCCCCAGCATTTT.

The chain uses TRBV30 and TRBJ1-5; a possible D gene is TRBD1 (5 bases). CDR1 and CDR2 from the germline V gene are GTSNPN and SVGIG (reference sequence). The CDR3 length is 13 residues. Trimming cost V 3 bases and J 1 base, with 7 bases left between them. This CDR3 is CAWRGRSNQPQHF. CDR3 nucleotides: TGTGCCTGGAGGGGGCGAAGCAATCAGCCCCAGCATTTT.

This chain links TRBV5-1 with TRBJ2-7; the match to TRBD1 covers 7 bases. Germline CDR1 is SGHRS and CDR2 is YFSETQ. The CDR3 is 15 amino acids. Losses at the gene ends were 3 bases for V and 0 bases for J; bases not matched to a gene: 6. The CDR3 protein is CASSSTGATSYEQYF. In DNA form, the CDR3 reads TGCGCCAGCAGCTCCACAGGGGCAACCTCCTACGAGCAGTACTTC.

This chain uses TRBV3-1 (or the pseudogene TRBV3-2) with TRBJ2-2; 7 bases line up with TRBD1. Germline values: CDR1 LGHDT, CDR2 YNNKEL (reference sequence). With 3 bases clipped from V and 3 bases from J, the junction kept 10 bases outside the gene matches. The CDR3 has 17 residues. This CDR3 is CASSHQGTAPHTGELFF. Here the CDR3 DNA reads TGTGCCAGCAGCCATCAGGGGACAGCTCCCCACACCGGGGAGCTGTTTTTT.

This rearrangement joins TRBV6-5 to TRBJ2-7; D could derive from TRBD1 or TRBD2 (5 bases each). The CDR3 loop spans 13 amino acids. V was shortened by 6 bases and J by 2 bases, with 11 bases between the two germline ends. CDR1 and CDR2 from the germline V gene are MNHEY and SVGAGI. The CDR3 protein is CASSRDGPYEQYF. The CDR3 nucleotides read TGTGCCAGCAGCCGGGACGGACCCTACGAGCAGTACTTC.

The chain recombines TRBV21-1 with TRBJ2-7; the table's D gene call, TRBD1, was not cross checked with the DNA. TRBV21-1 is described as a pseudogene. The CDR3 length is 19 residues. The CDR3 reads CASSTGLKPGDRTPYEQYF. Written as DNA, the CDR3 is TGTGCCAGCAGCACGGGCTTAAAACCGGGGGACAGGACCCCCTACGAGCAGTACTTC.

This chain uses TRBV9 with TRBJ1-2, with 9 bases matching TRBD1. This CDR3 comprises 15 residues. The V and J ends lost 0 bases and 4 bases, in that order; junction bases with no gene match: 4. Germline V gives CDR1 SGDLS, CDR2 YYNGEE. In DNA form, the CDR3 reads TGTGCCAGCAGCGTAGCCCCGGGACAGGGCTATGGCTACACCTTC. Amino acid sequence: CASSVAPGQGYGYTF. Together with reference TRBV9 and TRBJ1-2, the CDR3 gives the full variable domain: DSGVTQTPKHLITATGQRVTLRCSPRSGDLSVYWYQQSLDQGLQFLIQYYNGEERAKGNILERFSAQQFPDLHSELNLSSLELGDSALYFCASSVAPGQGYGYTFGSGTRLTVV.

This clone is a singleton in its sample. The chain combines TRBV19 with TRBJ1-5, with a possible D match to TRBD1 (6 bases). The CDR3 is 15 amino acids. V gave up 5 bases and J gave up 0 bases, with 11 bases separating them. Looked up from germline, CDR1 is LNHDA and CDR2 is SQIVND (reference sequence). The CDR3 here is CASSRWGHSNQPQHF. CDR3 DNA: TGTGCCAGTAGTCGGTGGGGACATAGCAATCAGCCCCAGCATTTT.

A single count supports this clone. The J gene is TRBJ2-3, the V gene TRBV7-9, with a weak D call TRBD1 (6 bases). The ends were cut back, 4 bases at V and 6 bases at J, with 11 bases in the middle. This CDR3 is 13 amino acids long. From germline, CDR1 is SEHNR and CDR2 FQNEAQ (reference sequence). The CDR3 is CASSSGHLDTQYF. The CDR3 coding sequence is TGTGCCAGCAGCTCGGGACATTTGGATACGCAGTATTTT. The whole variable domain, filled in from reference TRBV7-9 and TRBJ2-3, reads DTGVSQNPRHKITKRGQNVTFRCDPISEHNRLYWYRQTLGQGPEFLTYFQNEAQLEKSRLLSDRFSAERPKGSFSTLEIQRTEQGDSAMYLCASSSGHLDTQYFGPGTRLTVL.

This clone was found a few times. The chain uses TRBV2 and TRBJ2-4, with unresolved D. CDR3 size: 14 residues. Looked up from germline, CDR1 is SNHLY and CDR2 is FYNNEI. V was pared by 7 bases and J by 6 bases, with 16 bases between. The CDR3 spells CASTTGRTRNIQYF. CDR3 nucleotides: TGTGCCAGCACTACGGGCCGTACGAGAAACATTCAGTACTTC.

CDR3 sequence (DNA): TGTGCCAGCAGCACTAACTATGGCTACACCTTC. It yields the protein CASSTNYGYTF. V and J are TRBV7-9 and TRBJ1-2; D remains ambiguous. Looked up from germline, CDR1 is SEHNR and CDR2 is FQNEAQ (reference sequence). With 5 bases removed from V and 0 bases from J, the gap between germline ends came to 1 base. The CDR3 loop spans 11 amino acids.

This clone was counted once. The chain combines TRBV6-5 with TRBJ2-5, with 9 bases that match TRBD1. Germline V gene data show CDR1 as MNHEY and CDR2 as SVGAGI. After removal of 4 bases from V and 5 bases from J, the junction contained 8 bases not matched to a gene. This CDR3 spans 15 amino acids. The CDR3 DNA sequence: TGTGCCAGCAGTTCCGGACAGGGGCGCCGGGAGACCCAGTACTTC. Translating it yields CASSSGQGRRETQYF.

The chain uses TRBV28 and TRBJ2-3; 10 bases line up with TRBD2. With V trimmed by 4 bases and J by 3 bases, 4 bases remained unmatched. Germline V lookup: CDR1 MDHEN, CDR2 SYDVKM. The CDR3 has 15 residues. The CDR3 spells CASSSLAGGTDTQYF. The CDR3 coding sequence is TGTGCCAGCAGTTCCTTAGCGGGGGGAACAGATACGCAGTATTTT. The whole variable domain, remainder taken from reference TRBV28 and TRBJ2-3, is DVKVTQSSRYLVKRTGEKVFLECVQDMDHENMFWYRQDPGLGLRLIYFSYDVKMKEKGDIPEGYSVSREKKERFSLILESASTNQTSMYLCASSSLAGGTDTQYFGPGTRLTVL.

This rearrangement joins TRBV5-5 to TRBJ1-1; no clear D. The germline V gene encodes CDR1 SGHKS and CDR2 YYEKEE (reference sequence). Trimming removed 4 bases from V and 7 bases from J, with 14 bases in between. CDR3 size: 13 residues. The CDR3 sequence is CASSGPAQLEAFF. As DNA, the CDR3 is TGTGCCAGCAGCGGCCCAGCCCAGCTTGAAGCTTTCTTT.

The chain is built from TRBV30 and TRBJ1-2, with D possibly TRBD1 on 5 matching bases. The CDR3 loop spans 14 amino acids. V was cut by 1 base and J by 2 bases, with 11 bases left in between. Per the germline V gene, CDR1 is GTSNPN and CDR2 is SVGIG (reference sequence). The DNA of the CDR3 is TGTGCCTGGAGTGGGGTCCAGGGCAACTATGGCTACACCTTC. Translated: CAWSGVQGNYGYTF.

The table lists this clone with a count of one. J is TRBJ1-5 and V is TRBV18, with D perhaps TRBD1 (5 bases). V was clipped by 3 bases and J by 6 bases, with 15 bases between them. Germline V lookup: CDR1 KGHSH, CDR2 LQKENI. The CDR3 runs 15 residues. For the CDR3, the DNA is TGTGCCAGCTCACCTGTGGGCAGGGAAGGTCAGCCCCAGCATTTT. Protein: CASSPVGREGQPQHF.

The V gene is TRBV5-1, the J gene TRBJ2-5; D remains ambiguous. V gave up 1 base and J gave up 3 bases, with 10 bases separating them. The CDR3 is 14 residues long. Germline V gene lookup returns CDR1 SGHRS and CDR2 YFSETQ. In DNA, the CDR3 is TGCGCCAGCAGCTTGCAGAGTGTGGAAGAGACCCAGTACTTC. It codes for CASSLQSVEETQYF.

The chain uses TRBV5-4 and TRBJ2-5; TRBD2 agrees at 8 bases. The CDR3 is made up of 15 amino acids. Germline V gene sequence: CDR1 SGHNT, CDR2 YYREEE (reference sequence). Trimming cost V 3 bases and J 5 bases; bases outside gene matches: 9. In DNA form, the CDR3 reads TGTGCCAGCAGCTCTGACGGGGGGGCCGCGGAGACCCAGTACTTC. Translating gives CASSSDGGAAETQYF.

The rearrangement uses TRBV9 and TRBJ1-6, with 10 bases lining up with TRBD1. CDR1 and CDR2 from the germline V gene are SGDLS and YYNGEE. V shed 3 bases and J 8 bases; nucleotides not matched to a gene: 2. The CDR3 covers 14 residues. The CDR3 sequence: CASSGTGGHSPLHF. The DNA of the CDR3 is TGTGCCAGCAGCGGGACAGGGGGGCATTCACCCCTCCACTTT.

The rearrangement links TRBV10-3 to TRBJ1-5; D possibly corresponds to TRBD1 (5 bases). The CDR3 loop spans 13 amino acids. The V and J ends lost 2 bases and 4 bases respectively, with 6 bases between them. The germline CDR1 and CDR2 sequences are ENHRY and SYGVKD. CDR3 region: CAISEQGNQPQHF. The CDR3 DNA sequence: TGTGCCATCAGTGAGCAGGGTAATCAGCCCCAGCATTTT.

CDR3 nucleotide sequence: TGCGCCAGCAGCCCGGACGGGATAAACTATGGCTACACCTTC. This gives the protein CASSPDGINYGYTF. The rearrangement links TRBV5-1 to TRBJ1-2; D call uncertain. The V gene's germline CDR1 is SGHRS and CDR2 YFSETQ. This CDR3 is 14 amino acids long. Trimming took off 4 bases at V and 2 bases at J, with 12 bases between the two ends.

J is TRBJ1-2 and V is TRBV19; D perhaps matches TRBD1 (6 bases). V was shortened by 3 bases and J by 4 bases, with 12 bases between the two germline ends. The germline gives CDR1 LNHDA, CDR2 SQIVND (reference sequence). This CDR3 region has 14 residues. The CDR3 sequence: CASSMLQGLYGYTF. CDR3 nucleotides: TGTGCCAGTAGTATGCTACAGGGCCTCTATGGCTACACCTTC.

The gene calls are TRBV19 and TRBJ1-1; D perhaps matches TRBD1 (6 bases). Trimming shortened V by 7 bases and J by 1 base, and 13 bases separated the two germline ends. Per germline, CDR1 LNHDA and CDR2 SQIVND (reference sequence). This CDR3 region has 14 residues. CDR3 protein: CASTNDRTNTEAFF. CDR3 DNA: TGTGCCAGTACCAATGACAGGACGAACACTGAAGCTTTCTTT.

J is TRBJ2-5 and V is TRBV25-1; no clear D gene. CDR1 is MGHDK, CDR2 SYGVNS, per germline. The CDR3 has 14 amino acids. V dropped 7 bases and J dropped 0 bases, with 12 bases sitting between them. The DNA for the CDR3 is TGTGCCAGCAACCGAACCCACTACCAAGAGACCCAGTACTTC. Translating it yields CASNRTHYQETQYF.

This clone has more than one count but fewer than ten. This chain joins TRBV28 and TRBJ1-1; D perhaps matches TRBD1 (6 bases). Germline CDR1 is MDHEN and CDR2 is SYDVKM. Trimming took off 1 base at V and 0 bases at J, with 12 bases between the two ends. The CDR3 consists of 16 residues. For the CDR3, the DNA is TGTGCCAGCAGTTTATTGACAGGATTCATGAACACTGAAGCTTTCTTT. It is translated as CASSLLTGFMNTEAFF.

The CDR3 here is CASSQQGAVGGYTF. The CDR3 nucleotides are TGTGCCAGCAGCCAACAGGGCGCCGTGGGGGGCTACACCTTC. The genes are TRBV14 and TRBJ1-2; weak D call: TRBD1 (5 bases). V lost 2 bases to trimming and J lost 8 bases, with 15 bases between them. The CDR3 runs 14 residues. Germline loops: CDR1 SGHDN, CDR2 FVKESK.

The genes are TRBV5-1 and TRBJ2-7; no reliable D call. The germline CDR1 and CDR2 sequences are SGHRS and YFSETQ. CDR3 length: 14 residues. The V gene lost 1 base and the J gene lost 3 bases, with 11 bases spanning the gap. The CDR3 here is CASSLYSGGYEQYF. DNA for the CDR3: TGCGCCAGCAGCTTGTACTCGGGTGGCTACGAGCAGTACTTC.

The genes are TRBV2 and TRBJ1-6, with 11 bases matching TRBD1. V was pared by 4 bases and J by 6 bases, with 5 bases of the junction left unmatched. The CDR3 is 16 amino acids. CDR1 and CDR2 (germline): SNHLY, FYNNEI. The CDR3 DNA sequence: TGTGCCAGCAGTGTGTCCGGGACAGGGGGTAATTCACCCCTCCACTTT. Translation gives CASSVSGTGGNSPLHF.

The V call is TRBV11-2, the J call TRBJ2-1, with 7 bases fitting TRBD2. The length of the CDR3 is 14 residues. The germline gives CDR1 SGHAT, CDR2 FQNNGV. Trimming removed 5 bases from V and 10 bases from J; junction bases left unmatched: 11. The CDR3 nucleotides read TGTGCCAGCAGCACCCGACTAGCTGGAGACGAGCAGTTCTTC. This translates into CASSTRLAGDEQFF.

This CDR3 reads CASSLNRGHNQPQHF. The CDR3 bases are TGTGCCAGCAGCTTGAACAGGGGCCACAATCAGCCCCAGCATTTT. The gene calls are TRBV7-2 and TRBJ1-5, with 7 bases lining up with TRBD1. The J segment lost 3 bases and the V segment lost 3 bases, leaving 5 bases of the junction unmatched. CDR3 length: 15 amino acids. CDR1 is SGHTA, CDR2 FQGNSA, per germline.